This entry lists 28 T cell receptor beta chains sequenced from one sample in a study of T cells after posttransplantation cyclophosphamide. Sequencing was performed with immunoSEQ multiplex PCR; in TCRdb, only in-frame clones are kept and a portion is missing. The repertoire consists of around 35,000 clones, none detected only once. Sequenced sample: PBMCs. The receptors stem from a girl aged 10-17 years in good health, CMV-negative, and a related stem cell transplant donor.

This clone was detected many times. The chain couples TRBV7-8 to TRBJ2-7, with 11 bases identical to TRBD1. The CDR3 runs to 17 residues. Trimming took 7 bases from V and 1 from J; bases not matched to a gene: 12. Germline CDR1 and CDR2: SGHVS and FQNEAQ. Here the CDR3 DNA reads TGTGCCAGCATCCTTACTACCGGGACAGGGGGATCCTACGAGCAGTACTTC. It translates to CASILTTGTGGSYEQYF. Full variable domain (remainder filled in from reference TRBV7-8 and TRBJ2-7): GAGVSQSPRYKVAKRGQDVALRCDPISGHVSLFWYQQALGQGPEFLTYFQNEAQLDKSGLPSDRFFAERPEGSVSTLKIQRTQQEDSAVYLCASILTTGTGGSYEQYFGPGTRLTVT.

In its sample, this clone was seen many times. The chain's CDR3 is CASSSNRGARTYEQYF. CDR3 sequence (DNA): TGTGCCAGCAGTTCAAACAGGGGCGCGAGGACCTACGAGCAGTACTTC. This chain uses TRBV28 with TRBJ2-7, with 7 bases matching TRBD1. The junction had 11 bases not matched to a gene; V was cut back by 4 bases and J by 2 bases. The CDR3 length is 16 residues. CDR1 is MDHEN and CDR2 is SYDVKM in the germline V gene.

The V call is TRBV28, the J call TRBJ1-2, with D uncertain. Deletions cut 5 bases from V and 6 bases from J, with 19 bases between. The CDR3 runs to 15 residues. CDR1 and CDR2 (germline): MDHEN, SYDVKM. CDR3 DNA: TGTGCCAGCAGTCTACTTCCTATAGAGGCCCATGGCTACACCTTC. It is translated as CASSLLPIEAHGYTF.

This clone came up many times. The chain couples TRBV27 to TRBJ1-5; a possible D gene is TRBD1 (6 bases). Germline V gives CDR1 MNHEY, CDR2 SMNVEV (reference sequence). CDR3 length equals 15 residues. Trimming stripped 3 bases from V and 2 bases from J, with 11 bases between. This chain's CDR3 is CASSLQGRGNQPQHF. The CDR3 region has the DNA TGTGCCAGCAGTTTGCAGGGGAGGGGCAATCAGCCCCAGCATTTT.

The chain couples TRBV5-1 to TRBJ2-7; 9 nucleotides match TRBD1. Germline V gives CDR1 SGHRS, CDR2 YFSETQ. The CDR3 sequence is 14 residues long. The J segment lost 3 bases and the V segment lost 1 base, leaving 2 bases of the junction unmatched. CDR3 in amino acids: CASSLTTGGYEQYF. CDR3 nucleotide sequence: TGCGCCAGCAGCTTGACGACAGGGGGCTACGAGCAGTACTTC.

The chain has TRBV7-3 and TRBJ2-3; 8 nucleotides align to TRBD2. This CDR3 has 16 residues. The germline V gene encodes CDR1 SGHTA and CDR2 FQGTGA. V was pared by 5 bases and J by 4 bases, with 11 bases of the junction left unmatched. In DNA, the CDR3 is TGTGCCAGCAGCAAATATACTAGCGGAAGGGCAGATACGCAGTATTTT. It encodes CASSKYTSGRADTQYF.

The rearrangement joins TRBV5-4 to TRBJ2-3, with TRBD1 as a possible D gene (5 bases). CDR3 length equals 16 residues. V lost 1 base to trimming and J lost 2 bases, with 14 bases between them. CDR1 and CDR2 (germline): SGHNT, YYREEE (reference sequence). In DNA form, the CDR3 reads TGTGCCAGCAGCTTGCGCCGACAGACCCACACAGATACGCAGTATTTT. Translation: CASSLRRQTHTDTQYF.

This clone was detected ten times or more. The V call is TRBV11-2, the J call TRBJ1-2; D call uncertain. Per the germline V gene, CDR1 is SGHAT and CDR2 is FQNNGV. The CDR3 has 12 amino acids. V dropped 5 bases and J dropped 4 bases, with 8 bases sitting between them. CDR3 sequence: CASSQAPYGYTF. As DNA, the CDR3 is TGTGCCAGCAGCCAGGCCCCCTATGGCTACACCTTC.

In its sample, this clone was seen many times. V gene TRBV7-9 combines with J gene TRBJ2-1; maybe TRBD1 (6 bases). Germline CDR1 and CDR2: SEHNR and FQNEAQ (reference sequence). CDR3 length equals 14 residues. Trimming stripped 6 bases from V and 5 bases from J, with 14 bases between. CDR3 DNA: TGTGCCAGCAGTTCTCAGGGGCGGAACAATGAGCAGTTCTTC. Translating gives CASSSQGRNNEQFF.

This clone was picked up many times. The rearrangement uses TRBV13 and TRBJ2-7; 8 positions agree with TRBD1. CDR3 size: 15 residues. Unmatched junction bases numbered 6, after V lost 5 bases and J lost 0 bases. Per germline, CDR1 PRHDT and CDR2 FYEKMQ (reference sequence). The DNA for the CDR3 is TGTGCCAGCAGCCAAACCAGGGGGCCCTCCTACGAGCAGTACTTC. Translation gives CASSQTRGPSYEQYF.

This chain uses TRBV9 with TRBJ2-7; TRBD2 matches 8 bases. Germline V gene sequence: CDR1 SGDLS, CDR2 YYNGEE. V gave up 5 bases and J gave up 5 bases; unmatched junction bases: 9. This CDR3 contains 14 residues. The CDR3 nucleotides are TGTGCCAGCAGTGGAGGGAGCGGGAGCAACGAGCAGTACTTC. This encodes CASSGGSGSNEQYF.

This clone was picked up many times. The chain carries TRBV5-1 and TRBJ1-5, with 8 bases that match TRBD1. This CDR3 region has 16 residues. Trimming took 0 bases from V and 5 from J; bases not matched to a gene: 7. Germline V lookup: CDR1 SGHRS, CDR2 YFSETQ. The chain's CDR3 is CASSLGIGQGYQPQHF. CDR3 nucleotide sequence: TGCGCCAGCAGCTTGGGTATCGGACAGGGATATCAGCCCCAGCATTTT.

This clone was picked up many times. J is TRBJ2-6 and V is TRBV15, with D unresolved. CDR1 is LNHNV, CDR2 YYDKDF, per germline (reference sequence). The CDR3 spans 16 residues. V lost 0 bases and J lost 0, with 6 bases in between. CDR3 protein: CATSRDSNSGANVLTF. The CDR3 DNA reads TGTGCCACCAGCAGAGACAGTAACTCTGGGGCCAACGTCCTGACTTTC.

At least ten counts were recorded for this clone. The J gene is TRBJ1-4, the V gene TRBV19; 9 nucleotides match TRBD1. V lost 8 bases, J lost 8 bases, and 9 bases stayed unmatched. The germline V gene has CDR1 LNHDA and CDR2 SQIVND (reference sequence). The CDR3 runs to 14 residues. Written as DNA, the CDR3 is TGTGCCAGTCATCCGGACAGGGGCTACGAAAAACTGTTTTTT. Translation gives CASHPDRGYEKLFF.

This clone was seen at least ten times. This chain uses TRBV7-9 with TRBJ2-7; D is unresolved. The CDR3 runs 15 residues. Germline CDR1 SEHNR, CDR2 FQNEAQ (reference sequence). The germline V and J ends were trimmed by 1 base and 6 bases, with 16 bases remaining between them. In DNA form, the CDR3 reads TGTGCCAGCAGCTTAGTAGGCAGGTCCAATGGCGAGCAGTACTTC. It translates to CASSLVGRSNGEQYF.

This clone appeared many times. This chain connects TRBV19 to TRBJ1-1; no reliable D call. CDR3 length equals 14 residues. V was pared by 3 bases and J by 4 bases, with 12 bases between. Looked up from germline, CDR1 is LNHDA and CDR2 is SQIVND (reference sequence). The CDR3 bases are TGTGCCAGTAGTATGAGAGGGCGGAGCACTGAAGCTTTCTTT. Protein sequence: CASSMRGRSTEAFF. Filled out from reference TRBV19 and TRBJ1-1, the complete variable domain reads DGGITQSPKYLFRKEGQNVTLSCEQNLNHDAMYWYRQDPGQGLRLIYYSQIVNDFQKGDIAEGYSVSREKKESFPLTVTSAQKNPTAFYLCASSMRGRSTEAFFGQGTRLTVV.

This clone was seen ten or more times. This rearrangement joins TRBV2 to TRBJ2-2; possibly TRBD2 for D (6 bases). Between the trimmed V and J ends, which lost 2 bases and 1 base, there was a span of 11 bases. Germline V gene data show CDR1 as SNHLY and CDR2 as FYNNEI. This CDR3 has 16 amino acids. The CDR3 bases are TGTGCCAGCAGTGAACACGGACTAAAGAACACCGGGGAGCTGTTTTTT. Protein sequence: CASSEHGLKNTGELFF.

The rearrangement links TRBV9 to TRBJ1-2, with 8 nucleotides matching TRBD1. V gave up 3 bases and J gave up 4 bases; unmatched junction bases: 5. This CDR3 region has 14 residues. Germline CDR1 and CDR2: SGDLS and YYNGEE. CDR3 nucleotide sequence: TGTGCCAGCAGCGCCGGCAGGGGGCCCTATGGCTACACCTTC. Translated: CASSAGRGPYGYTF.

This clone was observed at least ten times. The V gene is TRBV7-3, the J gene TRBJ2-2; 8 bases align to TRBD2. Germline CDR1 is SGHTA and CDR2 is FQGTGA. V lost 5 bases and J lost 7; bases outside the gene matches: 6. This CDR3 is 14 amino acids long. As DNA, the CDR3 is TGTGCCAGCAGCAAAGCGGGAGTAGGCGGGGAGCTGTTTTTT. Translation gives CASSKAGVGGELFF. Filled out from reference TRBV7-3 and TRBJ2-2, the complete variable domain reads GAGVSQTPSNKVTEKGKYVELRCDPISGHTALYWYRQSLGQGPEFLIYFQGTGAADDSGLPNDRFFAVRPEGSVSTLKIQRTERGDSAVYLCASSKAGVGGELFFGEGSRLTVL.

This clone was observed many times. The CDR3 DNA sequence: TGTGCCAGCAGTGGAGACTTGACGGGGTCCAATCAGCCCCAGCATTTT. It specifies CASSGDLTGSNQPQHF. The chain has TRBV6-1 and TRBJ1-5; D uncertain. V dropped 4 bases and J dropped 3 bases, with 16 bases sitting between them. Germline V CDR1 and CDR2: MNHNS, SASEGT. The CDR3 has 16 residues.

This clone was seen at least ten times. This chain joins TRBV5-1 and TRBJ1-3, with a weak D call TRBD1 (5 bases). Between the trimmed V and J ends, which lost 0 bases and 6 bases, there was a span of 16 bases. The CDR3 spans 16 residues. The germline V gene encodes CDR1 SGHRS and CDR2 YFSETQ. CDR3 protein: CASSLAMGLSENTIYF. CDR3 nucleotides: TGCGCCAGCAGCTTGGCGATGGGACTGAGTGAAAACACCATATATTTT.

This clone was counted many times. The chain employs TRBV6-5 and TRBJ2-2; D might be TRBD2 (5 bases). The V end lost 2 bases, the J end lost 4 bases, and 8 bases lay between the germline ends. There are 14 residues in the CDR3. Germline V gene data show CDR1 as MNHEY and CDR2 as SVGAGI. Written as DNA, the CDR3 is TGTGCCAGCAGTTACCAGCGGTCCACCGGGGAGCTGTTTTTT. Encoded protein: CASSYQRSTGELFF.

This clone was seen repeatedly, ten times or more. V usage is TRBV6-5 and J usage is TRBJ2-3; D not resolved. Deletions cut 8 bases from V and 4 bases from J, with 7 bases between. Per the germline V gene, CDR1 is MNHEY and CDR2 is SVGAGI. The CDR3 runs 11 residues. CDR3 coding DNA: TGTGCCAGCGGTTCGGCAGATACGCAGTATTTT. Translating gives CASGSADTQYF.

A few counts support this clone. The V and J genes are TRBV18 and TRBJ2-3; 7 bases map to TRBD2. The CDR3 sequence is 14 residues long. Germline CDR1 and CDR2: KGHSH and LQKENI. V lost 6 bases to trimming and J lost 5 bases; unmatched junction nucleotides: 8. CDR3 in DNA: TGTGCCAGCTCCCCCGGACTAGGGATAGATACGCAGTATTTT. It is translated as CASSPGLGIDTQYF.

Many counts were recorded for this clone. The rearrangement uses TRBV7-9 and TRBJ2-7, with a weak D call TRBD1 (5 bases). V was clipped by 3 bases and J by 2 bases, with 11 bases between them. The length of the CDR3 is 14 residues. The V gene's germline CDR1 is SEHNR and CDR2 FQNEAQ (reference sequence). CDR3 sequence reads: CASSFWSGTYEQYF. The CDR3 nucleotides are TGTGCCAGCAGCTTTTGGTCAGGGACCTACGAGCAGTACTTC.

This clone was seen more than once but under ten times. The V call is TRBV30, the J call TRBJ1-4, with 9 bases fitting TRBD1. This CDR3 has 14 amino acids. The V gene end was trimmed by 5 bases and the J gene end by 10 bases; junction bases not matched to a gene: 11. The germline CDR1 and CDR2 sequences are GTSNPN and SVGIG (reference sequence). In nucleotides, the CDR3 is TGTGCCTGGGAGCTGGGACAGGGTTATCGAAAACTGTTTTTT. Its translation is CAWELGQGYRKLFF.

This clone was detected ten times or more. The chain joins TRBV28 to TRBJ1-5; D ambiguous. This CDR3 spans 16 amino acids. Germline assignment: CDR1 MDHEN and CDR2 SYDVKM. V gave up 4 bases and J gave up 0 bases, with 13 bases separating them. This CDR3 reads CASSSLRLTSNQPQHF. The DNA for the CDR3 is TGTGCCAGCAGTTCCCTGAGGTTGACTAGCAATCAGCCCCAGCATTTT. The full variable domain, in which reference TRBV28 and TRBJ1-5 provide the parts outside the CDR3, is DVKVTQSSRYLVKRTGEKVFLECVQDMDHENMFWYRQDPGLGLRLIYFSYDVKMKEKGDIPEGYSVSREKKERFSLILESASTNQTSMYLCASSSLRLTSNQPQHFGDGTRLSIL.

CDR3 bases: TGTGCCAGCAGCTTAACAGGGATTGACAATGAGCAGTTCTTC. It encodes CASSLTGIDNEQFF. This chain connects TRBV13 to TRBJ2-1, with a tentative D call TRBD1 (6 bases). Per the germline V gene, CDR1 is PRHDT and CDR2 is FYEKMQ (reference sequence). The CDR3 is made up of 14 amino acids. V lost 2 bases, J lost 5 bases, and 10 bases lay in between.